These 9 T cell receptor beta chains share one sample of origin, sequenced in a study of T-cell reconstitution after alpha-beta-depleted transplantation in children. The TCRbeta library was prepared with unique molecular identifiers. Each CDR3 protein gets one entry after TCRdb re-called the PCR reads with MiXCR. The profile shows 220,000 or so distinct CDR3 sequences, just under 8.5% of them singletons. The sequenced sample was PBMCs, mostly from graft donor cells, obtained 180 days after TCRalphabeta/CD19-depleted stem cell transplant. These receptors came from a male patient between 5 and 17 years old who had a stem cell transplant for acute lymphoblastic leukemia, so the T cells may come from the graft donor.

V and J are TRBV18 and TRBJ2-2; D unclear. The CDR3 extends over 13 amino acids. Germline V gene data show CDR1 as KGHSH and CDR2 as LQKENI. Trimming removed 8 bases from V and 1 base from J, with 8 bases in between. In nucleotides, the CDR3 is TGTGCCAGCCCAGGCTGGAACACCGGGGAGCTGTTTTTT. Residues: CASPGWNTGELFF.

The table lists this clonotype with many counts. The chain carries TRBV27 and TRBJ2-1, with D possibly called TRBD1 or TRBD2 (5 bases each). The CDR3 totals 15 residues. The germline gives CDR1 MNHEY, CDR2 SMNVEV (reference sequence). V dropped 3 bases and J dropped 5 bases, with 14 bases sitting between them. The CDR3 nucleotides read TGTGCCAGCAGTTTTGGGGGTTTACTACACAATGAGCAGTTCTTC. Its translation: CASSFGGLLHNEQFF.

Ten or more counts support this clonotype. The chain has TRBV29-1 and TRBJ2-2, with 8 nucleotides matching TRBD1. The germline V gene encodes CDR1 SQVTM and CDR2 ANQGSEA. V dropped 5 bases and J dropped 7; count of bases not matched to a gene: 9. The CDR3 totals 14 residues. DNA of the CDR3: TGCAGCGTTTACTCAGACAGGGGAAGCGGGGAGCTGTTTTTT. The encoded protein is CSVYSDRGSGELFF.

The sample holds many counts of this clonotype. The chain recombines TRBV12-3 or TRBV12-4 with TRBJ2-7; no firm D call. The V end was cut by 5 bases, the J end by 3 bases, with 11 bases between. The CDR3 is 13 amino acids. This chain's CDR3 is CASSERKFYEQYF. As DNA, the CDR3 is TGTGCCAGCAGTGAGAGAAAGTTCTACGAGCAGTACTTC.

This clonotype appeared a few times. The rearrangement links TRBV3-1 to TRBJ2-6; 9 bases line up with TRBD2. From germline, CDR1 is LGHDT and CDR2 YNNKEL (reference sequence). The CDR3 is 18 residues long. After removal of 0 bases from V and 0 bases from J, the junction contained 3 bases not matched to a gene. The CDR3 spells CASSQELAGSSGANVLTF. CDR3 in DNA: TGTGCCAGCAGCCAAGAGCTAGCGGGGAGCTCTGGGGCCAACGTCCTGACTTTC.

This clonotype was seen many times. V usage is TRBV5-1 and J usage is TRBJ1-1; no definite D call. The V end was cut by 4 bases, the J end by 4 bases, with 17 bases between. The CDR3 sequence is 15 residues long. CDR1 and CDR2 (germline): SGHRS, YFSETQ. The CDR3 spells CASSPDRVDITEAFF. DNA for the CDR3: TGCGCCAGCAGCCCAGACCGAGTTGACATCACTGAAGCTTTCTTT.

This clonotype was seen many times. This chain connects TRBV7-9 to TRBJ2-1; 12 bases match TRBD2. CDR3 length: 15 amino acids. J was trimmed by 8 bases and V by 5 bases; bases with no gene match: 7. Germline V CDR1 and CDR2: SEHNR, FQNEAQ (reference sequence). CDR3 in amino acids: CASSPRTSGAYEQFF. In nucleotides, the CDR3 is TGTGCCAGCAGCCCTCGGACTAGCGGGGCCTATGAGCAGTTCTTC.

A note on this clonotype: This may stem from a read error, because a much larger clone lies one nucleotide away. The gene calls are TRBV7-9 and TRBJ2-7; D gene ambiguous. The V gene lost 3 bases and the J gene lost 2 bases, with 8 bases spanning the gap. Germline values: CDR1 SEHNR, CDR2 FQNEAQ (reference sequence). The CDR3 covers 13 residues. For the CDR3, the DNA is TGTGCCAGCAGCTTTCGCAGCCCCTACGAGCAGTACTTC. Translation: CASSFRSPYEQYF. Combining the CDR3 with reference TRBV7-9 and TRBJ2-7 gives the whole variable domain DTGVSQNPRHKITKRGQNVTFRCDPISEHNRLYWYRQTLGQGPEFLTYFQNEAQLEKSRLLSDRFSAERPKGSFSTLEIQRTEQGDSAMYLCASSFRSPYEQYFGPGTRLTVT.

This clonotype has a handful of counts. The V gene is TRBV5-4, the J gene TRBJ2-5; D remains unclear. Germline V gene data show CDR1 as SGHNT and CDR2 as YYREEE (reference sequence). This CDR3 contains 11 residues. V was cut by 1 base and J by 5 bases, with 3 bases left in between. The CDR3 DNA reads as TGTGCCAGCAGCTTGTATGAGACCCAGTACTTC. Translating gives CASSLYETQYF.